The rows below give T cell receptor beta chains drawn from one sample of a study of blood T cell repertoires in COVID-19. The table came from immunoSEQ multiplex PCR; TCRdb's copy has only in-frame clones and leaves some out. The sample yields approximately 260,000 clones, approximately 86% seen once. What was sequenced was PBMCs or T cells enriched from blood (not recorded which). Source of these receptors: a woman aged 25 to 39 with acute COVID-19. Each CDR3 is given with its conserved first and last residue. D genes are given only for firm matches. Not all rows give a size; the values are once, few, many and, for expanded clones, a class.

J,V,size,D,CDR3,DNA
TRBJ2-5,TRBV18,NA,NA,CASSPQRETQYF,TGTGCCAGCTCACCACAGCGGGAGACCCAGTACTTC
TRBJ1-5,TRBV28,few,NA,CASSLQGRYSNQPQHF,TGTGCCAGCAGTCTCCAGGGGCGGTATAGCAATCAGCCCCAGCATTTT
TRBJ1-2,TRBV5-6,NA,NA,CASSLVENYGYTF,TGTGCCAGCAGCTTGGTTGAGAACTATGGCTACACCTTC
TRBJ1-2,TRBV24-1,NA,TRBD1,CATSIGQGDGYTF,TGTGCCACCAGCATTGGACAGGGCGATGGCTACACCTTC
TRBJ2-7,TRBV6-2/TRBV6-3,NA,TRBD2,CASSYSRLAGGNEQYF,TGTGCCAGCAGTTACTCGAGACTAGCGGGAGGAAACGAGCAGTACTTC
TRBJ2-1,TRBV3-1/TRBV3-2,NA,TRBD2,CASSQGTSGNAYNEQFF,TGTGCCAGCAGCCAAGGGACTAGCGGCAACGCCTACAATGAGCAGTTCTTC
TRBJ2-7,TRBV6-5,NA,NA,CASSYSGSSYEQYF,TGTGCCAGCAGTTACTCGGGCAGCTCCTACGAGCAGTACTTC
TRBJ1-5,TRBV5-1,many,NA,CASSLEGDRPQHF,TGCGCCAGCAGCTTGGAAGGAGACCGGCCCCAGCATTTT
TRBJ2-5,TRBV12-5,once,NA,CASGSGVADQETQYF,TGTGCTAGTGGTTCCGGAGTAGCGGATCAAGAGACCCAGTACTTC
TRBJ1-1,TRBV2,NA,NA,CASRVLGAGTEAFF,TGTGCCAGCAGGGTGTTGGGGGCAGGGACTGAAGCTTTCTTT
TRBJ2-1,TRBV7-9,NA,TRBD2,CASSLPSGGHNEQFF,TGTGCCAGCAGCTTACCTAGCGGGGGACACAATGAGCAGTTCTTC
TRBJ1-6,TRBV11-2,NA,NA,CASSPMRTGQSYNSPLHF,TGTGCCAGCAGCCCTATGAGAACTGGACAGTCCTATAATTCACCCCTCCACTTT
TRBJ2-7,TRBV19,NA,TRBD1,CASRDRTTYEQYF,TGTGCCAGCAGGGACAGGACCACCTACGAGCAGTACTTC
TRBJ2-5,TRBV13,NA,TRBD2,CASSILAENIQETQYF,TGTGCCAGCAGCATACTAGCGGAGAATATCCAAGAGACCCAGTACTTC
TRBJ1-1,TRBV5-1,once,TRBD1,CASSSRTGEKVNTEAFF,TGCGCCAGCAGCTCCCGGACAGGGGAAAAGGTGAACACTGAAGCTTTCTTT
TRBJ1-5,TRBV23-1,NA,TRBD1,CASSQSGGDKSNQPQHF,TGCGCCAGCAGTCAATCAGGGGGCGATAAGAGCAATCAGCCCCAGCATTTT